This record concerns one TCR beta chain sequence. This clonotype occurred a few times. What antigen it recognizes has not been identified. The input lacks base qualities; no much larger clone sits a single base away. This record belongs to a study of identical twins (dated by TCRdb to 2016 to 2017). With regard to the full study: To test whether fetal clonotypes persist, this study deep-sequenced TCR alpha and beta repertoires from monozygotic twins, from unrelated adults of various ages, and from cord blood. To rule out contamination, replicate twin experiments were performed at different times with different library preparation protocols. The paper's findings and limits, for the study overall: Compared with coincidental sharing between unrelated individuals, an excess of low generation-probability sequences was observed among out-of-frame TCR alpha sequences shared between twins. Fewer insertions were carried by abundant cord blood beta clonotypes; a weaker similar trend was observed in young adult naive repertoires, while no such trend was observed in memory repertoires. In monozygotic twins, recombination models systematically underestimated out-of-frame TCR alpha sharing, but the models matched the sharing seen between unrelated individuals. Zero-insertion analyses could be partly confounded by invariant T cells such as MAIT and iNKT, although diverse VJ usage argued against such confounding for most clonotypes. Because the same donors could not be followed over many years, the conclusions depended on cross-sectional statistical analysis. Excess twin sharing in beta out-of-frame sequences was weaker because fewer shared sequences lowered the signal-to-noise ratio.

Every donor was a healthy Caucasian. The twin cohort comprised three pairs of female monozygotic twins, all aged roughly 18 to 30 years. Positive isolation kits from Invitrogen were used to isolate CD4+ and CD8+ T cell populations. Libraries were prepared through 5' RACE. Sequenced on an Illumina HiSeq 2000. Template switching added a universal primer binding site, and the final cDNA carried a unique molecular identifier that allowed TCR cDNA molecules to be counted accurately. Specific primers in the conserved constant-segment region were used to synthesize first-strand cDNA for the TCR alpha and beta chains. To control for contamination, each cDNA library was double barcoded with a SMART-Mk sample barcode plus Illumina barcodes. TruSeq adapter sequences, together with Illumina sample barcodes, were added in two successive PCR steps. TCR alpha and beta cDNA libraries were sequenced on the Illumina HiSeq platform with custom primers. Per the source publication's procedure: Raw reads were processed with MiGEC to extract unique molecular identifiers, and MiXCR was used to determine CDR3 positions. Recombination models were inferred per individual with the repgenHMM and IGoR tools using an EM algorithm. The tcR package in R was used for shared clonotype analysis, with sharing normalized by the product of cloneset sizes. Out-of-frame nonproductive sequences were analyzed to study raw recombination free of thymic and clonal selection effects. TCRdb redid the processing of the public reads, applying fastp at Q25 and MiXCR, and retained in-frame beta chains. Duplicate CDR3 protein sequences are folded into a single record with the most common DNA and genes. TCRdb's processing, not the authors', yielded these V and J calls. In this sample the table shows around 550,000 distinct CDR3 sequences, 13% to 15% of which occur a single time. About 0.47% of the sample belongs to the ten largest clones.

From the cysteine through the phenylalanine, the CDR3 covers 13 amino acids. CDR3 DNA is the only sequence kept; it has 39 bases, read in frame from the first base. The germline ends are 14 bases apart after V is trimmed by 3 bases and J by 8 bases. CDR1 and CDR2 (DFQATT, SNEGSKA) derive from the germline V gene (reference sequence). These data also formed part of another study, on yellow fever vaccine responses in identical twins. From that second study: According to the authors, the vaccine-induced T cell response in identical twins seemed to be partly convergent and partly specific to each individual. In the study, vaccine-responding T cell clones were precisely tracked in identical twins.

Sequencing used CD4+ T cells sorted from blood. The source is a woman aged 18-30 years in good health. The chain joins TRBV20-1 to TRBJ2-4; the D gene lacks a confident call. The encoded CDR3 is CSARDPRSDIQYF. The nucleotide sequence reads TGCAGTGCTAGGGACCCTAGATCGGACATTCAGTACTTC.